This T cell receptor (beta chain) was captured by sequencing in a study of OX40 agonist ivuxolimab in advanced cancers. The data were produced by immunoSEQ multiplex PCR, yet TCRdb's version contains in-frame clones alone and is incomplete. The sample lists 59,000 or so clones; approximately 82% were seen once. The CDR3 is 13 amino acids. V shed 6 bases, J shed 4 bases, and the junction held 5 bases outside the gene matches. The germline V gene encodes CDR1 MNHEY and CDR2 SVGAGI. Sampling times: baseline, cycle 4 day 1, cycle 7 day 1. Sample: CD4+ or CD8+ T cells sorted from blood, taken in a trial of the OX40 agonist ivuxolimab. The V and J genes are TRBV6-5 and TRBJ1-1; TRBD1 matches at 7 bases. The TCR originated in an adult with an advanced solid tumor such as melanoma, head and neck, liver or kidney cancer. The CDR3 DNA reads TGTGCCAGCAGCAGACAGGGACCCACTGAAGCTTTCTTT. Amino acid sequence: CASSRQGPTEAFF.